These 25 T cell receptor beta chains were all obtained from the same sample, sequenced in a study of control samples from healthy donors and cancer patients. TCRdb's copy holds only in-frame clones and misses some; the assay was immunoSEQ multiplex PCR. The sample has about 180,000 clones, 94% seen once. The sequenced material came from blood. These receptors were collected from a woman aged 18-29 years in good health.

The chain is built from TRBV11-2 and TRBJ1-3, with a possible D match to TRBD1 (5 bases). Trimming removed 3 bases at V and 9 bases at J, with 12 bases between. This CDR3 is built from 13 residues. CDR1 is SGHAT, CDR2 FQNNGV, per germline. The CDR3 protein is CASSLGPLGTIYF. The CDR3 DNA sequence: TGTGCCAGCAGCTTGGGACCGCTGGGCACCATATATTTT.

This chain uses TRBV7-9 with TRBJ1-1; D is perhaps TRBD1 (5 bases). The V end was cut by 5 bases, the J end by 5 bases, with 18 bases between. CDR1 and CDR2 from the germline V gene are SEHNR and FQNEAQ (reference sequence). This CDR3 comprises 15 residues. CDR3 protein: CASSPPGGRETEAFF. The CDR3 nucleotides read TGTGCCAGCAGCCCCCCTGGGGGGAGGGAAACTGAAGCTTTCTTT.

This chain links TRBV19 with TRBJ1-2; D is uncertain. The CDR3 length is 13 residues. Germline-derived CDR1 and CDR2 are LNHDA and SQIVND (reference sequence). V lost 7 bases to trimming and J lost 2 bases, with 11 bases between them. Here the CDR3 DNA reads TGTGCCAGTACCCGGACGGAGAACTATGGCTACACCTTC. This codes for CASTRTENYGYTF.

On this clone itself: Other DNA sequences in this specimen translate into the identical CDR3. In nucleotides, the CDR3 is TGCAGTGCTAGTTCGAACACTGAAGCTTTCTTT. Its protein product is CSASSNTEAFF. The V gene is TRBV20-1, the J gene TRBJ1-1; D is uncertain. CDR1 and CDR2 (germline): DFQATT, SNEGSKA (reference sequence). Trimming removed 3 bases from V and 1 base from J, with 3 bases in between. CDR3 length equals 11 residues.

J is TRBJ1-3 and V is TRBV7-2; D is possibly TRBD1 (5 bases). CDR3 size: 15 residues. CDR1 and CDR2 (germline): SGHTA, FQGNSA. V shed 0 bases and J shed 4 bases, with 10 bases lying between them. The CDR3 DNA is TGTGCCAGCAGCTTAGCGAGGGGAACCGGAAACACCATATATTTT. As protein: CASSLARGTGNTIYF.

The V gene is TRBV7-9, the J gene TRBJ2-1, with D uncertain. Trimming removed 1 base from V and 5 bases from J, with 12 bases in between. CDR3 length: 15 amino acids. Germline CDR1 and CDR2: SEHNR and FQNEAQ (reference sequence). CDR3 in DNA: TGTGCCAGCAGCTTAGTGTTAGTTCAGGACAATGAGCAGTTCTTC. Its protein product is CASSLVLVQDNEQFF.

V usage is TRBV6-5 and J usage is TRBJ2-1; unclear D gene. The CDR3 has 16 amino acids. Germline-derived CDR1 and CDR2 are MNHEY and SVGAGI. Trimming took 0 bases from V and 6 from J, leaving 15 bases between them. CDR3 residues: CASSYSIQGPGNEQFF. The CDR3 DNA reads TGTGCCAGCAGTTACTCGATTCAAGGGCCAGGCAATGAGCAGTTCTTC.

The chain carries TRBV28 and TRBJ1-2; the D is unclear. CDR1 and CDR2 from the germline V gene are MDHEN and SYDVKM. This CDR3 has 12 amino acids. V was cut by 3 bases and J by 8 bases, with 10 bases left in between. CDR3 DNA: TGTGCCAGCAGTTTGGTGGGAGCCGGCTACACCTTC. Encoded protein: CASSLVGAGYTF.

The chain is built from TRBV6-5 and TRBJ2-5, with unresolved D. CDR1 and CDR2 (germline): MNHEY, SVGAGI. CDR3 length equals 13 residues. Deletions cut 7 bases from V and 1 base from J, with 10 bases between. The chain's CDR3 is CASTRSLQETQYF. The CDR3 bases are TGTGCCAGCACCCGCTCCCTCCAAGAGACCCAGTACTTC.

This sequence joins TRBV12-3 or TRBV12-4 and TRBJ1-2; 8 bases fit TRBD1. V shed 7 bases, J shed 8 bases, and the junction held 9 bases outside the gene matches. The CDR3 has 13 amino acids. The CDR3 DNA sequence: TGTGCCAGCACCGGAGGACAGGGCTACGGCTACACCTTC. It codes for CASTGGQGYGYTF.

The CDR3 DNA sequence: TGTGCCAGCAGTGGTAACGGTTTCTATGGCTACACCTTC. Amino acid sequence: CASSGNGFYGYTF. The genes are TRBV9 and TRBJ1-2; D is undetermined. Deletions cut 5 bases from V and 4 bases from J, with 12 bases between. Germline values: CDR1 SGDLS, CDR2 YYNGEE. The length of the CDR3 is 13 residues.

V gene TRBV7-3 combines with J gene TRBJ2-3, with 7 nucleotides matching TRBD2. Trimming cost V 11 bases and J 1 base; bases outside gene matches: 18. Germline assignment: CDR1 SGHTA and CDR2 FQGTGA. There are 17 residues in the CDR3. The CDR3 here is CAPRRNRGGRCTDTQYF. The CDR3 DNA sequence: TGTGCCCCTAGGCGGAACCGGGGAGGGAGGTGCACAGATACGCAGTATTTT.

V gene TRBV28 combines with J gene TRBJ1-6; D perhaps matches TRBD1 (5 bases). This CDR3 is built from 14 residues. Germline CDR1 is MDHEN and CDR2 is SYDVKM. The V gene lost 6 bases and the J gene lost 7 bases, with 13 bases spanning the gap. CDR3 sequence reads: CASRVGYRNSPLHF. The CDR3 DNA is TGTGCCAGCAGGGTGGGGTACAGGAATTCACCCCTCCACTTT.

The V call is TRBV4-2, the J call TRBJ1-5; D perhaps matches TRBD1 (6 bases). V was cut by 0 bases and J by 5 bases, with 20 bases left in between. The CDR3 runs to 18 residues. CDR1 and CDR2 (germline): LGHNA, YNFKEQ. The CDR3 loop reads CASSQELILNRVDQPQHF. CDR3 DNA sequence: TGTGCCAGCAGCCAAGAACTAATTTTGAACAGGGTCGATCAGCCCCAGCATTTT.

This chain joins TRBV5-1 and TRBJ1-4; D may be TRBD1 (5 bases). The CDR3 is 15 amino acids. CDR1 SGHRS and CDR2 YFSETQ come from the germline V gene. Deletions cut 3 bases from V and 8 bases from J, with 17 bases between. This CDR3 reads CASSSRQGFGEKLFF. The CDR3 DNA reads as TGCGCCAGCAGCTCCAGGCAGGGATTTGGGGAAAAACTGTTTTTT.

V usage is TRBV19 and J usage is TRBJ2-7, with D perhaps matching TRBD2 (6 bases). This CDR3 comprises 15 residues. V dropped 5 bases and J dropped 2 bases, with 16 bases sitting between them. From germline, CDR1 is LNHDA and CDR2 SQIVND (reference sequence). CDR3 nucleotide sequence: TGTGCCAGTAGTGCAACCGGGACTCCTCCCTACGAGCAGTACTTC. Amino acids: CASSATGTPPYEQYF.

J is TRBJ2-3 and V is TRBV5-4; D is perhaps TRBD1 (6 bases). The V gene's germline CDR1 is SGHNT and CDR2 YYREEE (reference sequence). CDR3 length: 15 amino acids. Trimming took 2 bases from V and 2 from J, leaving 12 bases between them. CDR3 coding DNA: TGTGCCAGCAGCTTACAGGGCCCTACCACAGATACGCAGTATTTT. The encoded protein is CASSLQGPTTDTQYF.

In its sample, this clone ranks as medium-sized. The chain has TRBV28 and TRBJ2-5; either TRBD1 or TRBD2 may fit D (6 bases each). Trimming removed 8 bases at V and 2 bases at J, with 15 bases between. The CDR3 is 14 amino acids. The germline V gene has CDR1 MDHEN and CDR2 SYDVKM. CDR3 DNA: TGTGCCAGCGAGGGGGGATGGGGTCAAGAGACCCAGTACTTC. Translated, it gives CASEGGWGQETQYF.

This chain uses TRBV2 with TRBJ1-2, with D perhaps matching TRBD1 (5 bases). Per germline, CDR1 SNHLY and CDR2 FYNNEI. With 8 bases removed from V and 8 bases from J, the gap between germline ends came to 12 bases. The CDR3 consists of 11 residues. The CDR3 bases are TGTGCCAGCTACAGGAACGGGGGCTACACCTTC. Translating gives CASYRNGGYTF.

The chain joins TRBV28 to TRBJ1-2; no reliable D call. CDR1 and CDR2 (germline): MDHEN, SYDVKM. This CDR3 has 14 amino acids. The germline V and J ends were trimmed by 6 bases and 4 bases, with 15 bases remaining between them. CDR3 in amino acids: CASSPVYEFYGYTF. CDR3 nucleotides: TGTGCCAGCAGCCCCGTCTATGAGTTCTATGGCTACACCTTC.

The CDR3 DNA sequence: TGTGCCAGCAGTCCCCAGGGTTCGAATGAGCAGTTCTTC. Translating gives CASSPQGSNEQFF. This chain joins TRBV7-9 and TRBJ2-1; D is perhaps TRBD1 (5 bases). The CDR3 contains 13 residues. V was trimmed by 6 bases and J by 7 bases, leaving 13 bases between them. Germline V lookup: CDR1 SEHNR, CDR2 FQNEAQ (reference sequence). Full variable domain (remainder filled in from reference TRBV7-9 and TRBJ2-1): DTGVSQNPRHKITKRGQNVTFRCDPISEHNRLYWYRQTLGQGPEFLTYFQNEAQLEKSRLLSDRFSAERPKGSFSTLEIQRTEQGDSAMYLCASSPQGSNEQFFGPGTRLTVL.

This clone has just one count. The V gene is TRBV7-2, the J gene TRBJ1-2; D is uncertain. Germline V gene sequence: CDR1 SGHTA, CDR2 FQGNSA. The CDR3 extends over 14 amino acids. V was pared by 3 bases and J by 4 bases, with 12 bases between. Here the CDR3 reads CASSFPGRPYGYTF. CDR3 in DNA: TGTGCCAGCAGCTTTCCGGGCCGGCCCTATGGCTACACCTTC.

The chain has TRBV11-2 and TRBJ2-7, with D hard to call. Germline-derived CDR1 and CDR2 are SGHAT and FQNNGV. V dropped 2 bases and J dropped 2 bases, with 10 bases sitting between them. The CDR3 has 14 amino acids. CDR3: CASSLRSGTYEQYF. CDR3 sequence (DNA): TGTGCCAGCAGCTTAAGGTCAGGCACCTACGAGCAGTACTTC.

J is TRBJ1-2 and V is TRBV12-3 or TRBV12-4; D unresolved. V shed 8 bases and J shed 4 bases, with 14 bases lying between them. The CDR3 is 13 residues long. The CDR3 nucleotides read TGTGCCAGCGAGCCCCTCAATCTCTATGGCTACACCTTC. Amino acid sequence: CASEPLNLYGYTF.

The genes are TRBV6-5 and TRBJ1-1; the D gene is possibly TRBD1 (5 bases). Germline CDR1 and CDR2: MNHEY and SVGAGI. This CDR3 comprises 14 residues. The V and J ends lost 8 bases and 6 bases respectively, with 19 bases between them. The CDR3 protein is CASRDRDQKPEAFF. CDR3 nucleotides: TGTGCCAGCCGGGATCGGGACCAGAAACCTGAAGCTTTCTTT.